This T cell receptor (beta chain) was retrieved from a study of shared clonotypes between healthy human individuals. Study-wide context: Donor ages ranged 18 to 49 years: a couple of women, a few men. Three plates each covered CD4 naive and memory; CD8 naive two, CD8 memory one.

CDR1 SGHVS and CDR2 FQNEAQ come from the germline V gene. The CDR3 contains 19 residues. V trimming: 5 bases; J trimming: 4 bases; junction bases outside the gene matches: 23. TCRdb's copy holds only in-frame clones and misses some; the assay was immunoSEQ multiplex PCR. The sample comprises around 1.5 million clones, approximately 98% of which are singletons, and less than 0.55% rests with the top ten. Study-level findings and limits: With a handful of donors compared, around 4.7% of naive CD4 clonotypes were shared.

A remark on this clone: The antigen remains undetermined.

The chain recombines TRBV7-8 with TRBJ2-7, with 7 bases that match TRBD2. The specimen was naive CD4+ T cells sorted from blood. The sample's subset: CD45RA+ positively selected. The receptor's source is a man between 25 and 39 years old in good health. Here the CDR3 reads CASSPRFGRTSHQVYEQYF. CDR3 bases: TGTGCCAGCAGCCCCCGCTTCGGAAGGACTAGTCACCAGGTTTACGAGCAGTACTTC. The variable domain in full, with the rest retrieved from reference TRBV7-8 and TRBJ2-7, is GAGVSQSPRYKVAKRGQDVALRCDPISGHVSLFWYQQALGQGPEFLTYFQNEAQLDKSGLPSDRFFAERPEGSVSTLKIQRTQQEDSAVYLCASSPRFGRTSHQVYEQYFGPGTRLTVT.